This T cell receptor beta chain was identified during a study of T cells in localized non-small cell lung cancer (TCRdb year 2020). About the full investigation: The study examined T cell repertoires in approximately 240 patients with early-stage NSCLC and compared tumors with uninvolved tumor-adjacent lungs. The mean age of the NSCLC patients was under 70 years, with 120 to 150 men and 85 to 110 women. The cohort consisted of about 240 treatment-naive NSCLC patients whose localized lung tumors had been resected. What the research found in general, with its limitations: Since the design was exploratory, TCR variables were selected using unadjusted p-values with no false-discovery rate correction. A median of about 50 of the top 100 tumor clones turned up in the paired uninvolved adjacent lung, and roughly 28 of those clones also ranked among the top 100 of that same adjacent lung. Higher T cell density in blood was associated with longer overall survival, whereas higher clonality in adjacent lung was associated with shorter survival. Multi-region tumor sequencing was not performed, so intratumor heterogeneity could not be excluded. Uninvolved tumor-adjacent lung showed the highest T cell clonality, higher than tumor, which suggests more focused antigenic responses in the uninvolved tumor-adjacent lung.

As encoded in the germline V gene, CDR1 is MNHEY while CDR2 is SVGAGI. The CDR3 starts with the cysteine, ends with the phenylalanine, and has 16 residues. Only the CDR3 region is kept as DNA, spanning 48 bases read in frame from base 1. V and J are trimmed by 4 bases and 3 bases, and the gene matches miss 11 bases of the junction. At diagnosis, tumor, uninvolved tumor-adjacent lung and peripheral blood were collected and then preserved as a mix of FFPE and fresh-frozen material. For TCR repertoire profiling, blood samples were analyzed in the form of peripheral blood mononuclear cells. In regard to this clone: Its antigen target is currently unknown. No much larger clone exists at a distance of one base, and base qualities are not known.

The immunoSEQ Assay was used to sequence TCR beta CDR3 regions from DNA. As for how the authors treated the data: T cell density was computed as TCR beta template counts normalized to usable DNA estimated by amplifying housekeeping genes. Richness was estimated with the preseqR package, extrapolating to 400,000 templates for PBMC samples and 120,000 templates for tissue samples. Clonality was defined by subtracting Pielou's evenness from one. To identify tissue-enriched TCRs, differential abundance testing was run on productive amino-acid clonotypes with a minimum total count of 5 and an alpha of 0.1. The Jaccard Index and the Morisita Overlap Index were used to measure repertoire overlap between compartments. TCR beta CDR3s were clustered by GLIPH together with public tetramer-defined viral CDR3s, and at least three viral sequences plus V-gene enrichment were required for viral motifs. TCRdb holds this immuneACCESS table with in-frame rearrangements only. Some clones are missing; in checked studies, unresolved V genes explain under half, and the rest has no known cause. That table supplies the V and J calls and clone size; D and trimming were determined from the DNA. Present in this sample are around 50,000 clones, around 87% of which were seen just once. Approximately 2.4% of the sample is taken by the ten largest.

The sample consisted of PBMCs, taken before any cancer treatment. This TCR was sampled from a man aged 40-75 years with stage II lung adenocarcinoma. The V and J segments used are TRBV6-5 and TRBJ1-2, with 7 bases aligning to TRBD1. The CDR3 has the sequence CASSSLKGGGDYGYTF. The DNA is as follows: TGTGCCAGCAGTTCCCTGAAGGGAGGGGGCGACTATGGCTACACCTTC.